One sample yielded the 8 T cell receptor beta chains listed below, sequenced in a study of T cells in Graves' hyperthyroidism and ophthalmopathy. Researchers took RNA transcripts and amplified the TCR beta CDR3 regions from them. The HTBI primer set served for first-round RT-PCR of the TCR CDR3. TCRdb recomputed calls from the multiplex PCR reads with MiXCR, one row per CDR3 protein. The sample lists under 350,000 distinct CDR3 sequences; around a quarter were seen once. The sample consisted of blood. These TCRs come from a man in his forties with Graves' hyperthyroidism that later progressed to Graves' ophthalmopathy.

The table lists this clonotype with many counts. V gene TRBV14 combines with J gene TRBJ2-2; no definite D call. V lost 3 bases and J 3 bases, leaving 11 bases between the germline ends. The CDR3 covers 15 residues. CDR1 SGHDN and CDR2 FVKESK come from the germline V gene. CDR3 DNA: TGTGCCAGCAGCCAGGAGAATTGGTACACCGGGGAGCTGTTTTTT. Translated: CASSQENWYTGELFF.

V gene TRBV12-3 or TRBV12-4 combines with J gene TRBJ1-5; 9 bases are shared with TRBD1. The CDR3 runs 15 residues. V shed 5 bases and J 4 bases; nucleotides not matched to a gene: 6. DNA of the CDR3: TGTGCCAGCAGTGCCGAGACAGGGGGTAATCAGCCCCAGCATTTT. Residues: CASSAETGGNQPQHF.

This clonotype has a count of ten or more. The V and J genes are TRBV29-1 and TRBJ2-1; 9 nucleotides align to TRBD2. Losses at the gene ends were 4 bases for V and 5 bases for J; bases not matched to a gene: 6. CDR1 is SQVTM, CDR2 ANQGSEA, per germline. The length of the CDR3 is 14 residues. In nucleotides, the CDR3 is TGCAGCGTTGGTTCTAGCGGGACCCACAATGAGCAGTTCTTC. It yields the protein CSVGSSGTHNEQFF.

The sample holds many counts of this clonotype. The CDR3 loop is CASSPGTPHTGELFF. In DNA, the CDR3 is TGTGCCAGCTCACCCGGGACTCCCCACACCGGGGAGCTGTTTTTT. The rearrangement links TRBV18 to TRBJ2-2; a possible D gene is TRBD2 (6 bases). The CDR3 totals 15 residues. The V gene lost 3 bases and the J gene lost 3 bases, with 11 bases spanning the gap. Germline V CDR1 and CDR2: KGHSH, LQKENI.

This clonotype was found many times. The CDR3 DNA is TGTGCCAGCAGCCAAAGGGACAGGTCAAAAGCTTTCTTT. Encoded protein: CASSQRDRSKAFF. The genes are TRBV2 and TRBJ1-1; 8 bases agree with TRBD1. From germline, CDR1 is SNHLY and CDR2 FYNNEI. CDR3 length: 13 residues. The V and J ends lost 6 bases and 9 bases, in that order; junction bases with no gene match: 9.

At least ten counts were recorded for this clonotype. The chain carries TRBV28 and TRBJ1-3; 8 bases align to TRBD1. The CDR3 runs to 15 residues. The V and J ends lost 7 bases and 4 bases, in that order; junction bases with no gene match: 9. The V gene's germline CDR1 is MDHEN and CDR2 SYDVKM. The CDR3 reads CASIVGQGYGNTIYF. DNA of the CDR3: TGTGCCAGCATTGTTGGACAGGGTTACGGAAACACCATATATTTT.

This clonotype was counted ten times or more. This chain joins TRBV2 and TRBJ2-5, with D perhaps matching TRBD1 or TRBD2 (5 bases each). The CDR3 spans 13 residues. V was shortened by 6 bases and J by 2 bases, with 10 bases between the two germline ends. Germline CDR1 and CDR2: SNHLY and FYNNEI. CDR3: CASRGTQQETQYF. The CDR3 DNA reads TGTGCCAGCAGGGGGACGCAACAAGAGACCCAGTACTTC.

This clonotype was observed many times. The genes are TRBV3-1 and TRBJ1-1; possibly TRBD1 for D (5 bases). Germline loops: CDR1 LGHDT, CDR2 YNNKEL (reference sequence). The CDR3 contains 14 residues. Trimming removed 0 bases from V and 5 bases from J, with 10 bases in between. The CDR3 spells CASSQDHGGTEAFF. The CDR3 coding sequence is TGTGCCAGCAGCCAAGATCACGGGGGTACTGAAGCTTTCTTT.